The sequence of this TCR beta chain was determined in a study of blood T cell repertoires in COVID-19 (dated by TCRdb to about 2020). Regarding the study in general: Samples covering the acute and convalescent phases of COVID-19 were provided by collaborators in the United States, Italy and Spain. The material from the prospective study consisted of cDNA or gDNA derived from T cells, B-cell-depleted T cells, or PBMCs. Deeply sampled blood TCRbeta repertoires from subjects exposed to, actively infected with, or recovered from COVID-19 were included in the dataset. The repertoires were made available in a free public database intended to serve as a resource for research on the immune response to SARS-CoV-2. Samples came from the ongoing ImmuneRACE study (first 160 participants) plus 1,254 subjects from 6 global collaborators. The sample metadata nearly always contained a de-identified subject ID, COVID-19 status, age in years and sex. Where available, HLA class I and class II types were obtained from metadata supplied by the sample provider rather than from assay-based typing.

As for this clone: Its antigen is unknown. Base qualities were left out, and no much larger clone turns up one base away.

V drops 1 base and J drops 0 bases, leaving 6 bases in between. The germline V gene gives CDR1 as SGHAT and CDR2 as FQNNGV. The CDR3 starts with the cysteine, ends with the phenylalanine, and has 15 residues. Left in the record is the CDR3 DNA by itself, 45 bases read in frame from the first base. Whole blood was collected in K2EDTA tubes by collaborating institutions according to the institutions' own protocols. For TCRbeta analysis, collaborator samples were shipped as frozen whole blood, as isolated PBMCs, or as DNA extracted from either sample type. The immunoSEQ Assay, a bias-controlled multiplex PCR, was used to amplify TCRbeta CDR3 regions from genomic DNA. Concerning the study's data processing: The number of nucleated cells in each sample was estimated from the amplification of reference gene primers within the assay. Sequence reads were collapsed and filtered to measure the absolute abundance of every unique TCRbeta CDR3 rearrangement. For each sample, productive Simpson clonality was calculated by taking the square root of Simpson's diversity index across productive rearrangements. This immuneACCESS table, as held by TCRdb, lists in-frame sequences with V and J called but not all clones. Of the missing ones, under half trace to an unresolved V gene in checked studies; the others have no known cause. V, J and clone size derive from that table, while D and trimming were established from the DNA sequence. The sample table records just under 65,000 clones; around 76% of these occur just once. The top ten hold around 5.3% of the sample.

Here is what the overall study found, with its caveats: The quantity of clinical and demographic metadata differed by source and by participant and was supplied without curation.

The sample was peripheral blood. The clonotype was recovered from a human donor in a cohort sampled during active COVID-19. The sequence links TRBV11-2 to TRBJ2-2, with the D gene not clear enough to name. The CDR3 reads CASSLVTTNTGELFF. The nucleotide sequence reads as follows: TGTGCCAGCAGCTTAGTTACTACGAACACCGGGGAGCTGTTTTTT.